These 28 T cell receptor beta chains were sequenced from one sample in a study of blood T cell repertoires in COVID-19. The table came from immunoSEQ multiplex PCR; TCRdb's copy has only in-frame clones and leaves some out. Of over 250,000 clones listed, 80% to 85% were seen once; the top ten hold 5%. Sequenced input: PBMCs or T cells enriched from blood (not recorded which). The receptors were sampled from a man in his forties or fifties who had been exposed to COVID-19.

This clone was recorded once. This chain links TRBV7-2 with TRBJ1-5; D remains unclear. Germline lookup yields CDR1 SGHTA and CDR2 FQGNSA. The V and J ends lost 8 bases and 4 bases respectively, with 12 bases between them. The CDR3 length is 13 residues. CDR3 in amino acids: CASATTPNQPQHF. Here the CDR3 DNA reads TGTGCCAGCGCCACCACACCTAATCAGCCCCAGCATTTT.

The rearrangement joins TRBV27 to TRBJ2-2; possible D gene TRBD1, 5 bases. CDR3 length: 15 residues. Looked up from germline, CDR1 is MNHEY and CDR2 is SMNVEV (reference sequence). V was cut by 3 bases and J by 4 bases, with 12 bases left in between. CDR3 loop: CASSFQGVGTGELFF. DNA of the CDR3: TGTGCCAGCAGTTTCCAGGGTGTAGGCACCGGGGAGCTGTTTTTT.

This clone was picked up a small number of times. The chain uses TRBV18 and TRBJ2-4, with D possibly being TRBD2 (6 bases). Trimming removed 6 bases from V and 3 bases from J, with 18 bases in between. The CDR3 has 16 amino acids. The V gene's germline CDR1 is KGHSH and CDR2 LQKENI. The CDR3 DNA follows: TGTGCCAGCTCGACTAGACCCCCCTCCGTCAAAAACATTCAGTACTTC. This codes for CASSTRPPSVKNIQYF.

The chain is built from TRBV2 and TRBJ2-5; 10 bases fit TRBD1. Germline V gene sequence: CDR1 SNHLY, CDR2 FYNNEI. Trimming at V came to 9 bases and at J to 1 base, leaving 8 bases not matched to a gene. The CDR3 loop spans 15 amino acids. CDR3 residues: CASQRTGGLQETQYF. The CDR3 DNA reads TGTGCCAGTCAAAGGACAGGGGGTCTCCAAGAGACCCAGTACTTC.

The rearrangement joins TRBV11-3 to TRBJ1-6, with TRBD1 as a possible D gene (6 bases). V was clipped by 0 bases and J by 10 bases, with 13 bases between them. Germline assignment: CDR1 SGHNT and CDR2 YENEEA. The CDR3 covers 15 residues. CDR3 coding DNA: TGTGCCAGCAGCTTAGACCCGGGACATCAATCACCCCTCCACTTT. The encoded protein is CASSLDPGHQSPLHF.

The chain uses TRBV30 and TRBJ2-3; 8 bases map to TRBD2. The germline V gene has CDR1 GTSNPN and CDR2 SVGIG (reference sequence). V trimming: 5 bases; J trimming: 6 bases; junction bases outside the gene matches: 10. There are 14 residues in the CDR3. This CDR3 reads CAWRPSGFFDTQYF. The CDR3 DNA reads TGTGCCTGGCGTCCTAGCGGGTTTTTTGATACGCAGTATTTT.

A few counts support this clone. The rearrangement links TRBV7-3 to TRBJ2-2; tentative D call: TRBD1 (5 bases). The CDR3 contains 13 residues. Germline assignment: CDR1 SGHTA and CDR2 FQGTGA. V gave up 7 bases and J gave up 1 base, with 7 bases separating them. CDR3 loop: CASKQGNTGELFF. The CDR3 DNA reads TGTGCCAGCAAGCAGGGGAACACCGGGGAGCTGTTTTTT.

This clone was picked up a small number of times. The chain joins TRBV7-6 to TRBJ2-2; 11 nucleotides line up with TRBD2. The CDR3 length is 17 residues. Per germline, CDR1 SGHVS and CDR2 FNYEAQ. V lost 1 base and J lost 8; bases outside the gene matches: 9. CDR3 residues: CASSLDRLAGHSGELFF. The CDR3 DNA sequence: TGTGCCAGCAGCTTAGACAGACTAGCGGGACATTCGGGGGAGCTGTTTTTT.

The V gene is TRBV5-1, the J gene TRBJ2-1; 9 bases fit TRBD2. From germline, CDR1 is SGHRS and CDR2 YFSETQ. The V gene end was trimmed by 2 bases and the J gene end by 7 bases; junction bases not matched to a gene: 13. The CDR3 is 17 residues long. CDR3 bases: TGCGCCAGCAGCTTTTCCCTACTAGCGGGTCGGGGGAATGAGCAGTTCTTC. Protein sequence: CASSFSLLAGRGNEQFF.

V gene TRBV24-1 combines with J gene TRBJ2-7, with 7 bases identical to TRBD1. Germline loops: CDR1 KGHDR, CDR2 SFDVKD. This CDR3 is 13 amino acids long. Unmatched junction bases numbered 5, after V lost 9 bases and J lost 1 base. CDR3 coding DNA: TGTGCCACCGGGGACAGAACTTCCTACGAGCAGTACTTC. It yields the protein CATGDRTSYEQYF.

DNA for the CDR3: TGTGCCAGCAGCGGGGACAGGGGAAGGGGCTACACCTTC. Translating it yields CASSGDRGRGYTF. This chain connects TRBV7-2 to TRBJ1-2; 10 bases are a match to TRBD1. This CDR3 has 13 residues. In germline, CDR1 is SGHTA, CDR2 FQGNSA. Trimming at V came to 5 bases and at J to 8 bases, leaving 5 bases not matched to a gene. The entire variable domain, with the rest obtained from reference TRBV7-2 and TRBJ1-2, is as follows: GAGVSQSPSNKVTEKGKDVELRCDPISGHTALYWYRQSLGQGLEFLIYFQGNSAPDKSGLPSDRFSAERTGGSVSTLTIQRTQQEDSAVYLCASSGDRGRGYTFGSGTRLTVV.

This clone has more than one count but fewer than ten. Other DNA sequences in this specimen translate into the identical CDR3. The J gene is TRBJ2-5, the V gene TRBV7-9; a possible D gene is TRBD1 (6 bases). The CDR3 runs 15 residues. V was clipped by 0 bases and J by 5 bases, with 13 bases between them. CDR1 is SEHNR, CDR2 FQNEAQ, per germline (reference sequence). The DNA of the CDR3 is TGTGCCAGCAGCTTAGCGCGGCAGGGGCTGGAGACCCAGTACTTC. Translating gives CASSLARQGLETQYF.

V is TRBV7-3 and J is TRBJ2-3; 10 bases agree with TRBD2. Germline V CDR1 and CDR2: SGHTA, FQGTGA. The CDR3 extends over 16 amino acids. The V and J ends lost 2 bases and 2 bases, in that order; junction bases with no gene match: 4. CDR3 in DNA: TGTGCCAGCAGCTTAGGACTAGCGGATCCCACAGATACGCAGTATTTT. Amino acids: CASSLGLADPTDTQYF.

The V gene is TRBV14, the J gene TRBJ1-1; D is undetermined. V gave up 1 base and J gave up 6 bases, with 9 bases separating them. This CDR3 is built from 13 residues. Looked up from germline, CDR1 is SGHDN and CDR2 is FVKESK. For the CDR3, the DNA is TGTGCCAGCAGCCAAGTATTTGAGGCTGAAGCTTTCTTT. Translated, it gives CASSQVFEAEAFF.

This rearrangement joins TRBV24-1 to TRBJ2-1; no firm D call. The CDR3 has 16 residues. V was shortened by 2 bases and J by 3 bases, with 13 bases between the two germline ends. In germline, CDR1 is KGHDR, CDR2 SFDVKD. The CDR3 DNA sequence: TGTGCCACCAGTGATTCCACCCTGGCAGTCTACAATGAGCAGTTCTTC. This gives the protein CATSDSTLAVYNEQFF.

The V call is TRBV7-2, the J call TRBJ1-5; the match to TRBD1 covers 9 bases. Trimming took 1 base from V and 0 from J; bases not matched to a gene: 4. Germline lookup yields CDR1 SGHTA and CDR2 FQGNSA. The CDR3 totals 17 residues. CDR3 residues: CASSLEGTGRSNQPQHF. CDR3 DNA sequence: TGTGCCAGCAGCTTAGAAGGGACAGGGCGTAGCAATCAGCCCCAGCATTTT.

This chain links TRBV18 with TRBJ1-2, with D possibly matching TRBD1 (5 bases). V lost 8 bases and J lost 5, with 12 bases in between. The CDR3 contains 12 residues. The germline gives CDR1 KGHSH, CDR2 LQKENI. This chain's CDR3 is CASRDRTYGYTF. For the CDR3, the DNA is TGTGCCAGCCGCGACAGAACATATGGCTACACCTTC. Together with reference TRBV18 and TRBJ1-2, the CDR3 gives the full variable domain: NAGVMQNPRHLVRRRGQEARLRCSPMKGHSHVYWYRQLPEEGLKFMVYLQKENIIDESGMPKERFSAEFPKEGPSILRIQQVVRGDSAAYFCASRDRTYGYTFGSGTRLTVV.

This clone occurred once. This chain links TRBV5-1 with TRBJ2-2, with 8 positions matching TRBD1. Per the germline V gene, CDR1 is SGHRS and CDR2 is YFSETQ. Germline trimming cut 4 bases from V and 5 bases from J; bases unmatched to any gene: 7. The CDR3 is made up of 15 amino acids. The CDR3 region is CASSGRGRSTGELFF. CDR3 sequence (DNA): TGCGCCAGCAGCGGCAGGGGGCGGTCTACCGGGGAGCTGTTTTTT.

The V call is TRBV19, the J call TRBJ1-5; 7 bases match TRBD1. The V gene end was trimmed by 8 bases and the J gene end by 5 bases; junction bases not matched to a gene: 9. This CDR3 region has 14 residues. The germline V gene has CDR1 LNHDA and CDR2 SQIVND (reference sequence). Here the CDR3 reads CASDSGQGDQPQHF. Here the CDR3 DNA reads TGTGCCAGTGATTCGGGTCAGGGGGATCAGCCCCAGCATTTT.

The chain couples TRBV7-9 to TRBJ1-1, with 8 bases lining up with TRBD1. The CDR3 runs 15 residues. V shed 1 base, J shed 11 bases, and the junction held 12 bases outside the gene matches. The germline V gene has CDR1 SEHNR and CDR2 FQNEAQ (reference sequence). The DNA for the CDR3 is TGTGCCAGCAGCTTAGTAGCGGTTCAGACAGGGGAGGCTTTCTTT. This sequence encodes CASSLVAVQTGEAFF.

The chain carries TRBV7-3 and TRBJ2-1; perhaps TRBD2 as D (6 bases). The V end was cut by 1 base, the J end by 7 bases, with 17 bases between. Germline V CDR1 and CDR2: SGHTA, FQGTGA. The CDR3 loop spans 16 amino acids. The DNA for the CDR3 is TGTGCCAGCAGCTTAAATCCTACGGGAGTAGGTAATGAGCAGTTCTTC. It encodes CASSLNPTGVGNEQFF.

The chain joins TRBV6-5 to TRBJ2-2, with 9 nucleotides matching TRBD2. This CDR3 spans 16 amino acids. The germline CDR1 and CDR2 sequences are MNHEY and SVGAGI. The V and J ends lost 2 bases and 5 bases, in that order; junction bases with no gene match: 6. The CDR3 bases are TGTGCCAGCAGTTACGCCCTAGCGGGACGGACCGGGGAGCTGTTTTTT. Translating it yields CASSYALAGRTGELFF.

This chain uses TRBV3-1 (or the pseudogene TRBV3-2) with TRBJ2-3; no definite D call. The germline CDR1 and CDR2 sequences are LGHDT and YNNKEL (reference sequence). Trimming removed 4 bases from V and 0 bases from J, with 8 bases in between. This CDR3 has 14 residues. The CDR3 here is CASSPTSSTDTQYF. In DNA form, the CDR3 reads TGTGCCAGCAGCCCTACCTCCAGCACAGATACGCAGTATTTT.

The chain links TRBV9 to TRBJ2-5, with 9 positions matching TRBD2. The CDR3 contains 15 residues. The V segment lost 4 bases and the J segment 0 bases; nucleotides outside the gene matches: 4. Germline lookup yields CDR1 SGDLS and CDR2 YYNGEE. The DNA for the CDR3 is TGTGCCAGCAGCCGGACTAGCGAGGACCAAGAGACCCAGTACTTC. Encoded protein: CASSRTSEDQETQYF.

The chain employs TRBV5-1 and TRBJ2-7; 13 bases agree with TRBD2. The trim removed 4 bases at V and 3 bases at J, leaving 4 bases unmatched. The CDR3 runs to 15 residues. Germline V gene data show CDR1 as SGHRS and CDR2 as YFSETQ. CDR3 DNA sequence: TGCGCCAGCAGCGAGGGACTAGCGGGACGCTACGAGCAGTACTTC. This encodes CASSEGLAGRYEQYF.

The chain employs TRBV11-2 and TRBJ2-7; tentative D call: TRBD2 (5 bases). The germline V gene encodes CDR1 SGHAT and CDR2 FQNNGV. The germline V and J ends were trimmed by 6 bases and 1 base, with 16 bases remaining between them. This CDR3 has 15 residues. DNA for the CDR3: TGTGCCAGCAGTTCCCCCGGGGAGAAATCCTACGAGCAGTACTTC. Translated: CASSSPGEKSYEQYF.

V is TRBV3-1 (or the pseudogene TRBV3-2) and J is TRBJ2-6; 7 positions match TRBD2. V gave up 4 bases and J gave up 2 bases; unmatched junction bases: 8. The germline gives CDR1 LGHDT, CDR2 YNNKEL (reference sequence). The CDR3 is 17 residues long. The CDR3 reads CASSPMKGRAGANVLTF. CDR3 nucleotide sequence: TGTGCCAGCAGCCCCATGAAGGGGAGGGCTGGGGCCAACGTCCTGACTTTC.

This chain connects TRBV9 to TRBJ2-5, with D tentatively TRBD2 (7 bases). CDR1 is SGDLS, CDR2 YYNGEE, per germline. Trimming took 0 bases from V and 5 from J, leaving 17 bases between them. The CDR3 totals 16 residues. CDR3 sequence (DNA): TGTGCCAGCAGCGTAGACTGGGACACCGGGAGGGAGACCCAGTACTTC. This translates into CASSVDWDTGRETQYF.